The next 24 T cell receptor beta chains were all read from a single sample in a study of persistence of HIV-infected CD4 T cells. This was the immunoSEQ version 4 assay in survey mode. Using immunoSEQ multiplex PCR, the repertoire was profiled, and TCRdb retains in-frame clones only, with some absent. The sample contains some 49,000 clones, over 80% of which appear only once. Anti-CD3/anti-CD28 beads served as a nonspecific positive control stimulus. Sorting of responding CD4+ T cells relied on upregulated CD40 ligand together with CD69. No antigen has been assigned to these receptors. Specimen: CD4+ T cells sorted from PBMCs after 18-hour stimulation, collected from a patient who received antiretroviral therapy. These receptors came from an adult woman with HIV who was CMV-seropositive.

The chain employs TRBV15 and TRBJ2-3, with D tentatively TRBD1 (5 bases). CDR1 and CDR2 from the germline V gene are LNHNV and YYDKDF (reference sequence). V was clipped by 6 bases and J by 0 bases, with 16 bases between them. The CDR3 extends over 16 amino acids. The CDR3 bases are TGTGCCACCAGAGCAGGGCTACCACCTAGCACAGATACGCAGTATTTT. Protein product: CATRAGLPPSTDTQYF.

This chain's CDR3 is CASSLARQVDEAFF. CDR3 nucleotides: TGCGCCAGCAGCTTGGCCCGACAAGTTGACGAAGCTTTCTTT. This rearrangement joins TRBV5-1 to TRBJ1-1; no reliable D call. Germline V gives CDR1 SGHRS, CDR2 YFSETQ. The CDR3 runs 14 residues. V lost 0 bases, J lost 8 bases, and 14 bases lay in between.

This chain connects TRBV7-3 to TRBJ2-1; 7 bases are shared with TRBD2. Trimming took 3 bases from V and 4 from J; bases not matched to a gene: 6. Germline V lookup: CDR1 SGHTA, CDR2 FQGTGA. The CDR3 runs to 15 residues. The CDR3 coding sequence is TGTGCCAGCAGCTTGCGGGGGAGACCATACAATGAGCAGTTCTTC. Its protein is CASSLRGRPYNEQFF.

The CDR3 DNA reads TGTGCCTGGGGACAAGAGACCCAGTACTTC. This translates into CAWGQETQYF. The chain employs TRBV30 and TRBJ2-5; D not resolved. CDR3 length: 10 amino acids. Trimming shortened V by 5 bases and J by 2 bases, and 3 bases separated the two germline ends. Germline assignment: CDR1 GTSNPN and CDR2 SVGIG (reference sequence).

The chain links TRBV4-1 to TRBJ2-3, with 9 bases matching TRBD2. The CDR3 contains 19 residues. Germline V gene sequence: CDR1 MGHRA, CDR2 YSYEKL. The junction had 16 bases not matched to a gene; V was cut back by 1 base and J by 5 bases. CDR3 nucleotides: TGCGCCAGCAGCCAAGCACTTTCCCTAGGCGGGAGGGCCCAAGATACGCAGTATTTT. Its protein is CASSQALSLGGRAQDTQYF.

This chain links TRBV4-3 with TRBJ1-2, with D perhaps matching TRBD1 (5 bases). Germline V CDR1 and CDR2: LGHNA, YSLEER. The CDR3 spans 16 residues. V lost 0 bases and J 7 bases, leaving 18 bases between the germline ends. The CDR3 nucleotides read TGCGCCAGCAGCCAAGAATTTAGGGGCCTAGCAGGTGGCTACACCTTC. It translates to CASSQEFRGLAGGYTF.

The genes are TRBV2 and TRBJ2-3; D is unresolved. Germline V CDR1 and CDR2: SNHLY, FYNNEI. The V end lost 11 bases, the J end lost 3 bases, and 18 bases lay between the germline ends. The CDR3 is made up of 14 amino acids. The CDR3 DNA reads TGTGCCCGCCAGTCGTATAGGACGACAGATACGCAGTATTTT. This sequence encodes CARQSYRTTDTQYF.

The chain joins TRBV7-8 to TRBJ2-1, with 10 nucleotides matching TRBD2. Germline assignment: CDR1 SGHVS and CDR2 FQNEAQ. The J segment lost 0 bases and the V segment lost 1 base, leaving 6 bases of the junction unmatched. The CDR3 has 18 residues. This CDR3 is CASSLVGTSVRSYNEQFF. The CDR3 DNA is TGTGCCAGCAGCTTAGTTGGGACTAGCGTACGCTCCTACAATGAGCAGTTCTTC.

The rearrangement joins TRBV3-1 (or the pseudogene TRBV3-2) to TRBJ2-1, with D possibly called TRBD1 or TRBD2 (5 bases each). The CDR3 covers 15 residues. Per the germline V gene, CDR1 is LGHDT and CDR2 is YNNKEL (reference sequence). V gave up 4 bases and J gave up 8 bases, with 18 bases separating them. CDR3 amino acids: CASSPGGTFVDEQFF. CDR3 nucleotides: TGTGCCAGCAGCCCTGGGGGAACGTTCGTAGATGAGCAGTTCTTC.

The rearrangement uses TRBV4-2 and TRBJ1-6; possible D gene TRBD1, 5 bases. V shed 7 bases and J shed 7 bases, with 14 bases lying between them. Germline lookup yields CDR1 LGHNA and CDR2 YNFKEQ. The CDR3 consists of 14 residues. The CDR3 sequence: CASNNRGTNSPLHF. Written as DNA, the CDR3 is TGTGCCAGCAATAACCGGGGCACAAATTCACCCCTCCACTTT.

This sequence joins TRBV7-3 and TRBJ2-1; D possibly corresponds to TRBD1 (6 bases). The CDR3 consists of 14 residues. CDR1 is SGHTA and CDR2 is FQGTGA in the germline V gene. Trimming left V 5 bases short and J 7 bases short, with 15 bases between. The CDR3 reads CASSPTTGRNEQFF. The CDR3, as DNA: TGTGCCAGCAGCCCTACGACAGGTCGTAATGAGCAGTTCTTC. Using reference TRBV7-3 and TRBJ2-1 for the parts outside the CDR3, the full variable domain is GAGVSQTPSNKVTEKGKYVELRCDPISGHTALYWYRQSLGQGPEFLIYFQGTGAADDSGLPNDRFFAVRPEGSVSTLKIQRTERGDSAVYLCASSPTTGRNEQFFGPGTRLTVL.

This chain connects TRBV12-5 to TRBJ2-7; weak D call: TRBD2 (5 bases). CDR3 length: 15 residues. The V and J ends lost 3 bases and 3 bases respectively, with 15 bases between them. The germline V gene has CDR1 LGHNT and CDR2 FRNRAP. The CDR3, as DNA: TGTGCTAGTGGTTTAGGTACTGGAGGCGTCTACGAGCAGTACTTC. Encoded protein: CASGLGTGGVYEQYF.

The chain employs TRBV20-1 and TRBJ2-5; D gene unclear. There are 11 residues in the CDR3. Between the trimmed V and J ends, which lost 5 bases and 5 bases, there was a span of 9 bases. Germline V CDR1 and CDR2: DFQATT, SNEGSKA (reference sequence). The CDR3 protein is CSARKKETQYF. Written as DNA, the CDR3 is TGCAGTGCTCGGAAGAAGGAGACCCAGTACTTC.

The CDR3 spells CASSLTRVVDNEQFF. The CDR3 nucleotides are TGTGCCAGCAGCTTAACGCGGGTGGTTGATAATGAGCAGTTCTTC. The rearrangement links TRBV7-3 to TRBJ2-1; possible D gene TRBD2, 5 bases. V lost 0 bases and J lost 7, with 13 bases in between. This CDR3 is 15 amino acids long. Germline V lookup: CDR1 SGHTA, CDR2 FQGTGA.

About this clone itself: A junction end diverges from the germline sequence, so it may reflect a read error. This CDR3 is CSARPGQGNF. The CDR3 coding sequence is TGCAGTGCTAGGCCGGGACAGGGGAACTTC. The chain carries TRBV20-1 and TRBJ2-7; 10 bases are a match to TRBD1. Germline values: CDR1 DFQATT, CDR2 SNEGSKA (reference sequence). The CDR3 covers 10 residues.

This chain uses TRBV6-6 with TRBJ2-7, with TRBD1 matching over 7 bases. Germline CDR1 reads MNHNY; CDR2 reads SVGAGI (reference sequence). Germline trimming cut 6 bases from V and 7 bases from J; bases unmatched to any gene: 9. The CDR3 runs 13 residues. In DNA form, the CDR3 reads TGTGCCAGCAGACAGGGGCTGCCGGGGGAGCAGTACTTC. The encoded protein is CASRQGLPGEQYF.

The chain has TRBV10-3 and TRBJ1-4; D gene ambiguous. This CDR3 has 12 residues. Trimming cost V 1 base and J 7 bases, with 4 bases left between them. Germline V gives CDR1 ENHRY, CDR2 SYGVKD. In DNA form, the CDR3 reads TGTGCCATCAGTGAGTTGGGTGAAAAACTGTTTTTT. Its translation is CAISELGEKLFF.

The J gene is TRBJ1-1, the V gene TRBV24-1; TRBD1 matches at 7 bases. The CDR3 sequence is 13 residues long. Trimming removed 4 bases from V and 6 bases from J; junction bases left unmatched: 4. Germline V gene sequence: CDR1 KGHDR, CDR2 SFDVKD. The CDR3 sequence is CATSDPGTAEAFF. CDR3 bases: TGTGCCACCAGTGACCCCGGGACAGCTGAAGCTTTCTTT.

The chain recombines TRBV12-5 with TRBJ1-1, with TRBD1 identical over 11 bases. Germline V gives CDR1 LGHNT, CDR2 FRNRAP. The CDR3 is made up of 15 amino acids. The ends lost 5 bases at V and 7 bases at J; junction bases unmatched: 9. The DNA for the CDR3 is TGTGCTAGTGGTATATCCGGGACAGGGGGAGATGAAGCTTTCTTT. Translation: CASGISGTGGDEAFF. The whole variable domain, remainder taken from reference TRBV12-5 and TRBJ1-1, is DARVTQTPRHKVTEMGQEVTMRCQPILGHNTVFWYRQTMMQGLELLAYFRNRAPLDDSGMPKDRFSAEMPDATLATLKIQPSEPRDSAVYFCASGISGTGGDEAFFGQGTRLTVV.

The gene calls are TRBV27 and TRBJ1-6; the D gene is possibly TRBD1 (5 bases). V lost 2 bases and J lost 17, with 19 bases in between. The CDR3 consists of 14 residues. The germline V gene encodes CDR1 MNHEY and CDR2 SMNVEV (reference sequence). The CDR3 DNA reads TGTGCCAGCAGTTTAGGGGTTGGCAGGGCACATATCCACTTT. Its protein product is CASSLGVGRAHIHF.

The chain couples TRBV14 to TRBJ1-2; TRBD1 agrees at 7 bases. This CDR3 is 13 amino acids long. With 4 bases clipped from V and 8 bases from J, the junction kept 7 bases outside the gene matches. Per the germline V gene, CDR1 is SGHDN and CDR2 is FVKESK. The CDR3 protein is CASSLRQGGGYTF. CDR3 nucleotide sequence: TGTGCCAGCAGCCTCCGTCAGGGGGGAGGCTACACCTTC. The variable domain in full, with the rest retrieved from reference TRBV14 and TRBJ1-2, is EAGVTQFPSHSVIEKGQTVTLRCDPISGHDNLYWYRRVMGKEIKFLLHFVKESKQDESGMPNNRFLAERTGGTYSTLKVQPAELEDSGVYFCASSLRQGGGYTFGSGTRLTVV.

The chain combines TRBV6-6 with TRBJ2-5; the D call may be TRBD1 or TRBD2 (5 bases each). From germline, CDR1 is MNHNY and CDR2 SVGAGI (reference sequence). The CDR3 covers 13 residues. The ends were cut back, 1 base at V and 4 bases at J, with 7 bases in the middle. The chain's CDR3 is CASSYLGVETQYF. Here the CDR3 DNA reads TGTGCCAGCAGTTACTTGGGGGTAGAGACCCAGTACTTC.

The CDR3 here is CASTPGLAGLSYNEQFF. CDR3 sequence (DNA): TGTGCCAGTACCCCGGGACTAGCGGGATTGTCCTACAATGAGCAGTTCTTC. The chain recombines TRBV19 with TRBJ2-1, with 13 bases that match TRBD2. V lost 7 bases, J lost 1 base, and 7 bases stayed unmatched. Germline CDR1 and CDR2: LNHDA and SQIVND (reference sequence). The CDR3 is 17 residues long. Variable domain in full (rest from reference TRBV19 and TRBJ2-1): DGGITQSPKYLFRKEGQNVTLSCEQNLNHDAMYWYRQDPGQGLRLIYYSQIVNDFQKGDIAEGYSVSREKKESFPLTVTSAQKNPTAFYLCASTPGLAGLSYNEQFFGPGTRLTVL.

V and J are TRBV3-1 (or the pseudogene TRBV3-2) and TRBJ1-5, with D unresolved. Germline-derived CDR1 and CDR2 are LGHDT and YNNKEL (reference sequence). The V gene lost 5 bases and the J gene lost 4 bases, with 18 bases spanning the gap. The CDR3 consists of 16 residues. The CDR3 region has the DNA TGTGCCAGCAGCAACTCGGGAGGAGGATTTAATCAGCCCCAGCATTTT. Translation: CASSNSGGGFNQPQHF.